This T cell receptor beta chain was documented in a study of CD8 T cells in ankylosing spondylitis. Scientists made TCR beta libraries using quantitative 5'-RACE with molecular barcodes. MiXCR was run by TCRdb on the 5' RACE reads, yielding one entry per CDR3 protein. The sample lists around 450,000 distinct CDR3 sequences; 25% to 30% were seen once. The CDR3 spans 16 residues. Per the germline V gene, CDR1 is DFQATT and CDR2 is SNEGSKA (reference sequence). V was trimmed by 5 bases and J by 3 bases, leaving 20 bases between them. This clonotype was picked up a small number of times. Antigen unknown. Study observations and caveats: Typical of ankylosing spondylitis blood, it appeared, was a TCR beta motif of under 10 highly homologous variants. Matched ankylosing spondylitis synovial fluid reportedly contained a significantly enriched population of disease-linked clones. Researchers report that disease-linked clones proved CD8+ and relatively rare in peripheral blood. Some motif variants were previously reported in reactive arthritis synovial fluid and blood.

The sample taken for sequencing was blood, either unsorted or a sorted T cell fraction (not recorded which). The TCR sequence derives from a male donor with ankylosing spondylitis. J is TRBJ2-1 and V is TRBV20-1; the D gene is possibly TRBD2 (6 bases). The CDR3 here is CSAEGMGGVSYNEQFF. Written as DNA, the CDR3 is TGCAGTGCTGAGGGAATGGGCGGGGTGAGCTACAATGAGCAGTTCTTC.